This T cell receptor beta chain derives from a study of patients and donors after allogeneic stem cell transplantation (dated by TCRdb to 2019 to 2021). In its sample, this clonotype was seen a few times. The antigen it recognizes is unknown. Nothing much larger sits one base from this clone, and base qualities are not available. Including the terminal cysteine and phenylalanine, the CDR3 comprises 15 residues. Only CDR3 DNA is held: 45 bases, read in frame from base 1. The germline V gene gives CDR1 as MGHRA and CDR2 as YSYEKL. V loses 4 bases of germline sequence and J loses 7 bases, and the interval between the two ends is 19 bases. Library construction relied on RT-PCR. The instrument was a NextSeq 550. The raw public data were reprocessed by TCRdb itself: fastp quality trimming at Q25, MiXCR clonotype calling, in-frame beta chains only. CDR3 protein duplicates are merged, each entry listing the most common genes and DNA. This sample lists 190,000 or so distinct CDR3 sequences; more than 35% were detected once. Clones ranked in the top ten supply 11% of the sample.

This clonotype was sampled from a human donor who was either an allogeneic HSCT recipient or a stem cell or donor lymphocyte infusion donor (not recorded which). It is not recorded whose cells these are; they may come from a transplant donor. This chain joins TRBV4-1 to TRBJ2-5, with TRBD2 as a weak D call on 5 bases. Sequenced: blood, either unsorted or a sorted T cell fraction (not recorded which). The sequenced DNA: TGCGCCAGCAGCCTACTAGGGCTATCTGGTGGGACCCAGTACTTC. This is translated as CASSLLGLSGGTQYF.